This is a list of T cell receptor beta chains from one sample in a study of molecular identifiers for immune sequencing clone quantification. Using its own MiXCR run on the PCR reads, TCRdb lists one record per CDR3 protein. The repertoire includes about 510,000 distinct CDR3 sequences, around a fifth of them detected once, and around 0.84% sits in the top ten. Source material: naive CD8+ T cells from blood, with Jurkat cell RNA spiked in. All receptors come from a human donor in good health. Some libraries in this study had Jurkat cell RNA spiked in. CDR3s include the opening cysteine and the closing phenylalanine or tryptophan. The D gene is left open where the match is weak. Where a row states a size, it is once, few, many or the class of an expanded clone; other rows omit it.

j_call,v_call,d_call,clone_size,cdr3_aa,cdr3_nt
TRBJ2-1,TRBV13,TRBD1,few,CASSVRTGSPEQFF,TGTGCCAGCAGCGTACGGACAGGGTCCCCTGAGCAGTTCTTC
TRBJ2-3,TRBV6-5,TRBD2,many,CASSYSTSGGDTQYF,TGTGCCAGCAGTTACTCTACTAGCGGGGGAGATACGCAGTATTTT
TRBJ1-2,TRBV23-1,.,.,CASSRGALGYTF,TGCGCCAGCAGTCGAGGGGCCCTTGGCTACACCTTC
TRBJ1-5,TRBV12-3/TRBV12-4,.,few,CASSFQGRNQPQHF,TGTGCCAGCAGTTTCCAGGGCAGGAATCAGCCCCAGCATTTT
TRBJ2-7,TRBV6-1,TRBD1,many,CASSGTGTGFEQYF,TGTGCCAGCAGTGGCACCGGGACAGGGTTCGAGCAGTACTTC
TRBJ2-2,TRBV7-9,.,.,CASSYRELANTGELFF,TGTGCCAGCAGCTACCGGGAGCTCGCGAACACCGGGGAGCTGTTTTTT
TRBJ1-5,TRBV12-3/TRBV12-4,.,many,CASSLWADSNQPQHF,TGTGCCAGCAGTTTATGGGCAGATAGCAATCAGCCCCAGCATTTT
TRBJ2-5,TRBV4-3,.,.,CASSQRLGGGPDQETQYF,TGCGCCAGCAGCCAACGCCTAGGGGGGGGCCCTGACCAAGAGACCCAGTACTTC
TRBJ2-3,TRBV6-5,.,few,CASRTLAASTDTQYF,TGTGCCAGCAGGACCTTAGCGGCTAGCACAGATACGCAGTATTTT
TRBJ2-7,TRBV7-9,TRBD2,many,CASSPVRGLALSYEQYF,TGTGCCAGCAGCCCAGTTCGCGGACTAGCGCTCTCCTACGAGCAGTACTTC
TRBJ1-4,TRBV7-9,.,few,CASSSGLRGEKLFF,TGTGCCAGCAGCTCAGGGTTGAGGGGTGAAAAACTGTTTTTT